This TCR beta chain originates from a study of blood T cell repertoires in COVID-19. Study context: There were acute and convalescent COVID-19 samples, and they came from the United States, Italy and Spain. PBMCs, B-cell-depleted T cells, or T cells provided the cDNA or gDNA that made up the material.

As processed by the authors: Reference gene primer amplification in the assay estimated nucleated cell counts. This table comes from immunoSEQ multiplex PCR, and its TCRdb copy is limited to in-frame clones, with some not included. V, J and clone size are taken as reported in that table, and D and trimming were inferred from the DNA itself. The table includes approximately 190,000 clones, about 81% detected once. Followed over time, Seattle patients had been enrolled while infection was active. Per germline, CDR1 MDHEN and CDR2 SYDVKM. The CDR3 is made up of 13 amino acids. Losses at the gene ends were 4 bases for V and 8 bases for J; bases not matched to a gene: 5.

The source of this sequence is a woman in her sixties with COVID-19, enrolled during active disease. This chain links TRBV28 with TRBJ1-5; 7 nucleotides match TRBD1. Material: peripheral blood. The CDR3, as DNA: TGTGCCAGCAGTTCACCAGGGGGAGAGCCCCAGCATTTT. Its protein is CASSSPGGEPQHF. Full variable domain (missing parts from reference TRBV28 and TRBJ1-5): DVKVTQSSRYLVKRTGEKVFLECVQDMDHENMFWYRQDPGLGLRLIYFSYDVKMKEKGDIPEGYSVSREKKERFSLILESASTNQTSMYLCASSSPGGEPQHFGDGTRLSIL.